The 2 T cell receptor beta chains given below trace back to one sample, sequenced in a study of blood T cell repertoires in COVID-19. TCRdb's table, derived via immunoSEQ multiplex PCR, lists solely in-frame clones and lacks some. The sample consists of under 300,000 clones, about three quarters of them appearing once. What was sequenced was peripheral blood. Receptors originate from a woman of 80 years or more with acute or convalescent COVID-19.

V is TRBV7-3 and J is TRBJ2-3, with TRBD2 matching 10 bases. The germline V gene has CDR1 SGHTA and CDR2 FQGTGA. This CDR3 is 15 amino acids long. The V and J ends lost 2 bases and 1 base, in that order; junction bases with no gene match: 0. The CDR3 here is CASSLLAGGTDTQYF. The CDR3, as DNA: TGTGCCAGCAGCTTACTAGCGGGGGGCACAGATACGCAGTATTTT.

The chain uses TRBV5-1 and TRBJ1-3; 7 bases fit TRBD1. The ends lost 0 bases at V and 9 bases at J; junction bases unmatched: 3. The CDR3 covers 13 residues. Germline CDR1 is SGHRS and CDR2 is YFSETQ. This CDR3 reads CASSLGQGGTIYF. The CDR3 DNA reads TGCGCCAGCAGCTTGGGGCAGGGGGGCACCATATATTTT.